This TCR beta chain is from a study of blood T cell repertoires in COVID-19. Looking at the study overall: Specimens from acute and convalescent COVID-19 originated in the United States, Italy and Spain. PBMCs, B-cell-depleted T cells, or T cells were the source of the cDNA or gDNA that made up the material.

CDR3 length equals 20 residues. V dropped 3 bases and J dropped 3; count of bases not matched to a gene: 14. CDR1 and CDR2 from the germline V gene are MNHNS and SASEGT. There are many counts of this clone. As originally analysed: Reference gene primer amplification in the assay estimated nucleated cell counts. Only in-frame clones appear in the TCRdb table, and some are missing; sequencing was by immunoSEQ multiplex PCR. V, J and clone size reflect that table, while D and trimming were determined from the DNA. Here the sample spans 140,000 or so clones, approximately 88% being singletons. The sequencing sample was made of peripheral blood. The J gene is TRBJ1-6, the V gene TRBV6-1, with 10 bases that match TRBD1. This TCR was sampled from a woman aged 45-65 years with acute or convalescent COVID-19. The CDR3: CASSDPRDRGSTGYNSPLHF. The CDR3 DNA reads TGTGCCAGCAGTGACCCCCGGGACAGGGGTTCTACGGGCTATAATTCACCCCTCCACTTT.